This is a list of T cell receptor beta chains from one sample in a study of control samples from healthy donors and cancer patients. Measured with immunoSEQ multiplex PCR; TCRdb has only the in-frame clones, and not every one. The repertoire holds about 110,000 clones, roughly 90% seen once, with approximately 16% in the top ten. Sequencing was performed on blood. Receptors originate from a woman aged 45-60 years in good health. Both conserved end residues are part of each CDR3. D genes are given only for firm matches. Expanded clones get a size class; other rows say once, few or many, or leave the size out.

clone size: NA; J gene: TRBJ2-5; V gene: TRBV20-1; D gene: TRBD1; CDR3 DNA: TGCAGTGCTAGTGGGAACAGGGGGCGACCGGAGACCCAGTACTTC; CDR3 protein: CSASGNRGRPETQYF
clone size: NA; J gene: TRBJ1-5; V gene: TRBV27; D gene: NA; CDR3 DNA: TGTGCCAGCAGTTTATCGTGGAGCAATCAGCCCCAGCATTTT; CDR3 protein: CASSLSWSNQPQHF
clone size: NA; J gene: TRBJ2-5; V gene: TRBV7-9; D gene: NA; CDR3 DNA: TGTGCCAGCAGCCCTAGAATGGAAGTCCAAGAGACCCAGTACTTC; CDR3 protein: CASSPRMEVQETQYF
clone size: NA; J gene: TRBJ2-3; V gene: TRBV2; D gene: NA; CDR3 DNA: TGTGCCAGCAGGCCCCTCGTCTCGCTTACCGCAGATACGCAGTATTTT; CDR3 protein: CASRPLVSLTADTQYF
clone size: NA; J gene: TRBJ2-1; V gene: TRBV3-1/TRBV3-2; D gene: TRBD2; CDR3 DNA: TGTGCCAGCAGCCATGAGGTTTCTAGCGGGTCGCAAAGCTCCTACAATGAGCAGTTCTTC; CDR3 protein: CASSHEVSSGSQSSYNEQFF
clone size: once; J gene: TRBJ2-1; V gene: TRBV3-1/TRBV3-2; D gene: TRBD2; CDR3 DNA: TGTGCCAGCAGCCTACTTTTAGCGGGGGGGTCATACAATGAGCAGTTCTTC; CDR3 protein: CASSLLLAGGSYNEQFF
clone size: NA; J gene: TRBJ1-2; V gene: TRBV27; D gene: NA; CDR3 DNA: TGTGCCAGCAGTCCGTTCTCAGGGGATTGGAGGGCCGATGGCTACACCTTC; CDR3 protein: CASSPFSGDWRADGYTF
clone size: NA; J gene: TRBJ1-3; V gene: TRBV30; D gene: NA; CDR3 DNA: TGTGCCTGGAGTGTATCCCAGGTATACACTGGAAACACCATATATTTT; CDR3 protein: CAWSVSQVYTGNTIYF
clone size: NA; J gene: TRBJ1-5; V gene: TRBV4-3; D gene: NA; CDR3 DNA: TGCGCCAGCAGCTCCGACAGGTACCAGCCCCAGCATTTT; CDR3 protein: CASSSDRYQPQHF
clone size: medium-sized; J gene: TRBJ2-1; V gene: TRBV6-2/TRBV6-3; D gene: NA; CDR3 DNA: TGTGCCAGCAGTTCGTCGGGACTCAACAATGAGCAGTTCTTC; CDR3 protein: CASSSSGLNNEQFF
clone size: NA; J gene: TRBJ1-1; V gene: TRBV2; D gene: NA; CDR3 DNA: TGTGCCAGCAGTGAAGTGGAAGGGGGTCTAAACACTGAAGCTTTCTTT; CDR3 protein: CASSEVEGGLNTEAFF
clone size: few; J gene: TRBJ1-1; V gene: TRBV2; D gene: TRBD1; CDR3 DNA: TGTGCCAGCATTAGGGACAGCCTAGAGGGCACTGAAGCTTTCTTT; CDR3 protein: CASIRDSLEGTEAFF
clone size: once; J gene: TRBJ1-1; V gene: TRBV19; D gene: NA; CDR3 DNA: TGTGCCAGTAGCGAGGGGTGGGCTGAAGCTTTCTTT; CDR3 protein: CASSEGWAEAFF
clone size: NA; J gene: TRBJ1-2; V gene: TRBV5-1; D gene: NA; CDR3 DNA: TGCGCCAGCAGTCTTCCGGGCGGCTATGGCTACACCTTC; CDR3 protein: CASSLPGGYGYTF
clone size: NA; J gene: TRBJ2-2; V gene: TRBV19; D gene: NA; CDR3 DNA: TGTGCCAGTAGTAATTTCGAGGGGGGCGCGAACACCGGGGAGCTGTTTTTT; CDR3 protein: CASSNFEGGANTGELFF
clone size: NA; J gene: TRBJ2-1; V gene: TRBV7-7; D gene: TRBD2; CDR3 DNA: TGTGCCAGCAGCAGGACTAGCGGGGGACACAATGAGCAGTTCTTC; CDR3 protein: CASSRTSGGHNEQFF
clone size: NA; J gene: TRBJ2-1; V gene: TRBV3-1/TRBV3-2; D gene: NA; CDR3 DNA: TGTGCCAGCCGGCTTGGGAGGGAGCAGTTCTTC; CDR3 protein: CASRLGREQFF
clone size: NA; J gene: TRBJ1-4; V gene: TRBV3-1/TRBV3-2; D gene: NA; CDR3 DNA: TGTGCCAGCAGCCAAGTTCAGGGCGCTGAAAAACTGTTTTTT; CDR3 protein: CASSQVQGAEKLFF
clone size: NA; J gene: TRBJ2-1; V gene: TRBV9; D gene: NA; CDR3 DNA: TGTGCCAGCAGCGTTCCGGGGGTAGAGGAGGGAGATGAGCAGTTCTTC; CDR3 protein: CASSVPGVEEGDEQFF
clone size: once; J gene: TRBJ1-2; V gene: TRBV6-5; D gene: TRBD1; CDR3 DNA: TGTGCCAGCAGTTACTCGAATCAGGGGGCAAGGGACGGCTACACCTTC; CDR3 protein: CASSYSNQGARDGYTF
clone size: NA; J gene: TRBJ2-1; V gene: TRBV9; D gene: TRBD1; CDR3 DNA: TGTGCCAGCAGCGTAGGGGGCGGGACAGGGGGCCTTATGGGGCAGTTCTTC; CDR3 protein: CASSVGGGTGGLMGQFF